One and the same sample provided the 28 T cell receptor beta chains below, sequenced in a study of T-cell memory formation after mild COVID-19. In TCRdb, the 5' RACE reads were re-called with MiXCR into one record per CDR3 protein. The table has approximately 210,000 distinct CDR3 sequences, around 25% seen once. The sample comprised PBMCs or a T cell subset sorted from them (not recorded which). The receptors were gathered from an adult woman who had mild COVID-19 (a few samples of this study predate the infection). Cell type and time point are not known.

This clonotype showed up many times. V is TRBV6-2 or TRBV6-3 and J is TRBJ2-7, with D hard to call. V lost 5 bases and J lost 4, with 6 bases in between. The CDR3 spans 11 residues. Germline CDR1 reads MNHEY; CDR2 reads SVGEGT. The DNA for the CDR3 is TGTGCCAGCAGTCGAACATACGAGCAGTACTTC. It yields the protein CASSRTYEQYF.

This clonotype was counted only a few times. The chain links TRBV7-9 to TRBJ1-3; D uncertain. V was shortened by 3 bases and J by 4 bases, with 10 bases between the two germline ends. Looked up from germline, CDR1 is SEHNR and CDR2 is FQNEAQ (reference sequence). The CDR3 totals 14 residues. CDR3 in amino acids: CASSFGESGNTIYF. The CDR3 DNA sequence: TGTGCCAGCAGCTTCGGAGAATCCGGAAACACCATATATTTT.

The chain joins TRBV18 to TRBJ1-1; D unclear. Germline V gives CDR1 KGHSH, CDR2 LQKENI. The CDR3 covers 12 residues. Trimming stripped 0 bases from V and 5 bases from J, with 4 bases between. For the CDR3, the DNA is TGTGCCAGCTCACCACCCGAAACTGAAGCTTTCTTT. Amino acids: CASSPPETEAFF. Full variable domain (outside the CDR3, taken from reference TRBV18 and TRBJ1-1): NAGVMQNPRHLVRRRGQEARLRCSPMKGHSHVYWYRQLPEEGLKFMVYLQKENIIDESGMPKERFSAEFPKEGPSILRIQQVVRGDSAAYFCASSPPETEAFFGQGTRLTVV.

This clonotype was observed a few times. V usage is TRBV4-2 and J usage is TRBJ2-5; 10 positions agree with TRBD2. Germline V gene data show CDR1 as LGHNA and CDR2 as YNFKEQ. V dropped 3 bases and J dropped 4; count of bases not matched to a gene: 8. This CDR3 region has 16 residues. CDR3 residues: CASSQVASGGTETQYF. The CDR3 nucleotides are TGTGCCAGCAGCCAGGTTGCTAGCGGGGGCACAGAGACCCAGTACTTC.

The chain employs TRBV6-6 and TRBJ2-1; 8 bases line up with TRBD2. Germline V gene data show CDR1 as MNHNY and CDR2 as SVGAGI (reference sequence). The CDR3 is 16 residues long. V shed 5 bases and J 6 bases; nucleotides not matched to a gene: 12. The CDR3, as DNA: TGTGCCAGCAGTGAACTACTAGCGGCCATCTCCAATGAGCAGTTCTTC. Translating gives CASSELLAAISNEQFF.

V is TRBV29-1 and J is TRBJ2-1; the match to TRBD1 covers 8 bases. CDR3 length: 14 residues. CDR1 and CDR2 (germline): SQVTM, ANQGSEA. The J segment lost 6 bases and the V segment lost 8 bases, leaving 12 bases of the junction unmatched. CDR3 loop: CSSAGRGHVNEQFF. The CDR3 DNA reads TGCAGCTCCGCGGGCAGGGGGCATGTCAATGAGCAGTTCTTC.

The chain employs TRBV7-2 and TRBJ2-7, with TRBD2 identical over 8 bases. Per the germline V gene, CDR1 is SGHTA and CDR2 is FQGNSA. Trimming removed 3 bases from V and 6 bases from J; junction bases left unmatched: 10. This CDR3 contains 15 residues. The CDR3 DNA is TGTGCCAGCAGCTTGTCCCCAGCGGGAGTTGGCGAGCAGTACTTC. It encodes CASSLSPAGVGEQYF.

The chain combines TRBV2 with TRBJ2-2; D remains ambiguous. Trimming took off 3 bases at V and 6 bases at J, with 8 bases between the two ends. This CDR3 spans 13 amino acids. Germline loops: CDR1 SNHLY, CDR2 FYNNEI. The CDR3 coding sequence is TGTGCCAGCAGTGAGCAGGTTCCCGGGGAGCTGTTTTTT. It is translated as CASSEQVPGELFF.

This clonotype was detected only a few times. This sequence joins TRBV5-5 and TRBJ2-3; TRBD2 matches 10 bases. The CDR3 loop spans 14 amino acids. CDR1 is SGHKS and CDR2 is YYEKEE in the germline V gene (reference sequence). J was trimmed by 4 bases and V by 6 bases; bases with no gene match: 5. The CDR3 DNA sequence: TGTGCCAGCACATCCGGACTAGCGGCAGATACGCAGTATTTT. Translated, it gives CASTSGLAADTQYF.

This chain links TRBV6-5 with TRBJ2-3; 10 nucleotides match TRBD2. Germline lookup yields CDR1 MNHEY and CDR2 SVGAGI. Trimming took 2 bases from V and 4 from J; bases not matched to a gene: 27. This CDR3 comprises 23 residues. CDR3 nucleotide sequence: TGTGCCAGCAGTTACAAAGCGGGGGGGAAATTTCCCGTAAGAAGCACAGGCTCAGATACGCAGTATTTT. It encodes CASSYKAGGKFPVRSTGSDTQYF.

This clonotype came up a few times. V usage is TRBV5-1 and J usage is TRBJ2-4; no clear D. The V gene's germline CDR1 is SGHRS and CDR2 YFSETQ. Trimming took 1 base from V and 0 from J, leaving 11 bases between them. The CDR3 spans 16 residues. The CDR3 sequence is CASSLTLQLAKNIQYF. The DNA of the CDR3 is TGCGCCAGCAGCTTGACACTGCAGTTAGCCAAAAACATTCAGTACTTC.

This clonotype was seen a handful of times. The chain links TRBV10-2 to TRBJ1-3; D might be TRBD1 (6 bases). V was trimmed by 0 bases and J by 15 bases, leaving 15 bases between them. Germline CDR1 is WSHSY and CDR2 is SAAADI. CDR3 length: 13 residues. CDR3 in DNA: TGCGCCAGCAGTGAGTCGACTTCAGGGGTTAGATATTTT. Protein product: CASSESTSGVRYF.

This clonotype showed up just a few times. V and J are TRBV6-5 and TRBJ1-1; 8 bases fit TRBD1. With 6 bases clipped from V and 5 bases from J, the junction kept 5 bases outside the gene matches. Per germline, CDR1 MNHEY and CDR2 SVGAGI. The CDR3 has 13 amino acids. The DNA of the CDR3 is TGTGCCAGCAGACAGGGGGTCGGAACTGAAGCTTTCTTT. Translating gives CASRQGVGTEAFF.

In its sample, this clonotype was seen many times. The chain recombines TRBV5-5 with TRBJ2-1, with D possibly TRBD2 on 5 matching bases. Germline lookup yields CDR1 SGHKS and CDR2 YYEKEE (reference sequence). CDR3 length: 14 amino acids. V lost 4 bases, J lost 8 bases, and 16 bases lay in between. The DNA of the CDR3 is TGTGCCAGCAGCCCGGGCCGGGTGCGGGATGAGCAGTTCTTC. Translation gives CASSPGRVRDEQFF.

The CDR3 is CASSLARGVGTEAFF. The CDR3 bases are TGTGCCAGCAGCTTAGCGAGGGGTGTGGGGACTGAAGCTTTCTTT. V gene TRBV7-8 combines with J gene TRBJ1-1; possibly TRBD1 for D (5 bases). The CDR3 length is 15 residues. Germline V gene data show CDR1 as SGHVS and CDR2 as FQNEAQ. V was shortened by 0 bases and J by 5 bases, with 13 bases between the two germline ends.

This clonotype was found a few times. The chain employs TRBV29-1 and TRBJ1-1, with D unresolved. V was cut by 6 bases and J by 11 bases, with 13 bases left in between. There are 10 residues in the CDR3. Germline V gene lookup returns CDR1 SQVTM and CDR2 ANQGSEA. The CDR3 loop is CSVEEGRAFF. The CDR3 bases are TGCAGCGTCGAGGAGGGTAGGGCTTTCTTT.

The J gene is TRBJ1-2, the V gene TRBV19; possible D gene TRBD1, 6 bases. Trimming pared 8 bases from V and 2 bases from J, leaving 15 bases between. The V gene's germline CDR1 is LNHDA and CDR2 SQIVND (reference sequence). This CDR3 is built from 14 residues. The CDR3 protein is CASYDTGYNYGYTF. For the CDR3, the DNA is TGTGCCAGTTACGACACAGGGTACAACTATGGCTACACCTTC.

This clonotype came up many times. The V and J genes are TRBV4-1 and TRBJ2-3; the D gene could be TRBD1 or TRBD2 (5 bases each). V lost 0 bases to trimming and J lost 1 base, with 8 bases between them. This CDR3 is built from 15 residues. Germline V lookup: CDR1 MGHRA, CDR2 YSYEKL. The CDR3 DNA follows: TGCGCCAGCAGCCAAGATGGGACCCGCACAGATACGCAGTATTTT. Its protein product is CASSQDGTRTDTQYF.

V gene TRBV6-6 combines with J gene TRBJ2-3, with 9 bases identical to TRBD2. CDR1 and CDR2 from the germline V gene are MNHNY and SVGAGI (reference sequence). This CDR3 has 15 amino acids. J was trimmed by 6 bases and V by 5 bases; bases with no gene match: 9. In DNA form, the CDR3 reads TGTGCCAGCAGTATTGAGGGACTAGCAACTGATACGCAGTATTTT. Translating gives CASSIEGLATDTQYF.

V is TRBV3-1 and J is TRBJ1-3, with D perhaps matching TRBD1 (5 bases). The CDR3 runs 17 residues. V was clipped by 0 bases and J by 0 bases, with 12 bases between them. Germline CDR1 reads LGHDT; CDR2 reads YNNKEL (reference sequence). In DNA form, the CDR3 reads TGTGCCAGCAGCCAAGAAGCACTGACAGCCTCTGGAAACACCATATATTTT. Translating gives CASSQEALTASGNTIYF.

The J gene is TRBJ1-2, the V gene TRBV29-1, with 7 bases identical to TRBD1. The germline gives CDR1 SQVTM, CDR2 ANQGSEA. The CDR3 loop spans 14 amino acids. V shed 5 bases, J shed 2 bases, and the junction held 8 bases outside the gene matches. CDR3 in amino acids: CSVHPTGPNYGYTF. The CDR3 DNA reads as TGCAGCGTTCACCCGACAGGGCCCAACTATGGCTACACCTTC.

This chain connects TRBV12-3 or TRBV12-4 to TRBJ1-1; 9 bases fit TRBD1. J was trimmed by 3 bases and V by 4 bases; bases with no gene match: 3. The CDR3 spans 14 residues. The CDR3 loop is CASSSTGGYTEAFF. The CDR3 region has the DNA TGTGCCAGCAGTTCCACAGGGGGCTACACTGAAGCTTTCTTT.

This sequence joins TRBV6-1 and TRBJ1-1; 9 bases map to TRBD1. After removal of 6 bases from V and 8 bases from J, the junction contained 7 bases not matched to a gene. The germline gives CDR1 MNHNS, CDR2 SASEGT. The CDR3 extends over 13 amino acids. The CDR3 nucleotides read TGTGCCAGCAGCGGCCCCGGGACAGGGGAAGCTTTCTTT. Protein sequence: CASSGPGTGEAFF.

This clonotype came up a few times. The chain uses TRBV2 and TRBJ2-7, with D tentatively TRBD1 (6 bases). Germline values: CDR1 SNHLY, CDR2 FYNNEI. The CDR3 sequence is 16 residues long. Trimming cost V 4 bases and J 1 base, with 17 bases left between them. CDR3 loop: CASSVLLGGLSYEQYF. Here the CDR3 DNA reads TGTGCCAGCAGTGTTTTGCTTGGGGGCCTTTCCTACGAGCAGTACTTC.

This clonotype was detected ten times or more. The chain carries TRBV7-9 and TRBJ2-7; 12 bases are a match to TRBD2. The CDR3 runs 17 residues. Germline-derived CDR1 and CDR2 are SEHNR and FQNEAQ (reference sequence). V gave up 1 base and J gave up 1 base; unmatched junction bases: 5. The CDR3 sequence: CASSLGGLAGWSYEQYF. The CDR3 DNA reads as TGTGCCAGCAGCTTAGGAGGACTAGCGGGGTGGTCCTACGAGCAGTACTTC.

V gene TRBV29-1 combines with J gene TRBJ2-7; D gene unclear. The CDR3 contains 13 residues. CDR1 SQVTM and CDR2 ANQGSEA come from the germline V gene. V lost 3 bases and J lost 5, with 14 bases in between. In nucleotides, the CDR3 is TGCAGCGTTGATTATCTGGGAACCCACGAGCAGTACTTC. Its protein is CSVDYLGTHEQYF.

This clonotype has just a few counts. V and J are TRBV6-2 or TRBV6-3 and TRBJ2-2; TRBD2 matches 9 bases. Germline trimming cut 1 base from V and 5 bases from J; bases unmatched to any gene: 2. The CDR3 runs to 15 residues. The V gene's germline CDR1 is MNHEY and CDR2 SVGEGT. The CDR3 sequence is CASSYLLAGTGELFF. The CDR3 nucleotides read TGTGCCAGCAGTTACTTACTAGCGGGTACCGGGGAGCTGTTTTTT.

This clonotype was counted only a few times. V usage is TRBV19 and J usage is TRBJ1-3; the D is unclear. Deletions cut 7 bases from V and 0 bases from J, with 10 bases between. Germline CDR1 is LNHDA and CDR2 is SQIVND (reference sequence). The CDR3 runs to 14 residues. CDR3 nucleotide sequence: TGTGCCAGTACTAGGGATTTCTCTGGAAACACCATATATTTT. Its protein is CASTRDFSGNTIYF.